The 19 T cell receptor beta chains below were found in one sample sequenced in a study of T cells in Graves' hyperthyroidism and ophthalmopathy. Amplified TCR beta CDR3 regions derived from RNA transcripts. In the first-round RT-PCR of the TCR CDR3, the HTBI primer set was used. TCRdb used MiXCR to reprocess the multiplex PCR reads, holding one entry per CDR3 protein. The table shows 300,000 to 400,000 distinct CDR3 sequences, with around 23% occurring only once. The specimen was blood. All receptors derive from a woman between 50 and 59 years old with Graves' hyperthyroidism.

This clonotype was detected only a few times. This chain links TRBV9 with TRBJ2-3, with D tentatively TRBD1 (6 bases). This CDR3 spans 14 amino acids. From germline, CDR1 is SGDLS and CDR2 YYNGEE. V was trimmed by 9 bases and J by 2 bases, leaving 16 bases between them. The CDR3 sequence: CANLRTDPTDTQYF. The CDR3, as DNA: TGTGCCAACCTTCGGACAGACCCCACAGATACGCAGTATTTT.

As to this clonotype: Just one base apart from a much larger clone, this may be a read error. The chain carries TRBV12-3 or TRBV12-4 and TRBJ1-1, with 7 nucleotides matching TRBD1. Trimming cost V 5 bases and J 6 bases; bases outside gene matches: 9. The CDR3 runs to 14 residues. Written as DNA, the CDR3 is TGTGCCAGCAGTATACAGGGGCAGGGCGCTGAAGCTTTCTTT. Translated: CASSIQGQGAEAFF.

The chain carries TRBV6-5 and TRBJ2-5; 7 positions match TRBD1. Unmatched junction bases numbered 5, after V lost 0 bases and J lost 10 bases. Germline assignment: CDR1 MNHEY and CDR2 SVGAGI. This CDR3 region has 13 residues. The CDR3, as DNA: TGTGCCAGCAGTTACTCTGACAGGGTGGGCCAGTACTTC. Translation: CASSYSDRVGQYF.

About this clonotype: A much bigger clone sits one base away, suggesting this may be a read error. The rearrangement links TRBV7-8 to TRBJ2-7; tentatively, D is TRBD1 or TRBD2 (5 bases each). The CDR3 has 14 residues. Germline V gives CDR1 SGHVS, CDR2 FQNEAQ. V lost 5 bases and J 3 bases, leaving 14 bases between the germline ends. Here the CDR3 DNA reads TGTGCCAGCAGCCTATCGGGACGGCTCTACGAGCAGTACTTC. Its translation is CASSLSGRLYEQYF.

Concerning this clonotype itself: A single base separates this from a much larger clone, so it may be a read error. V usage is TRBV11-2 and J usage is TRBJ1-3; 8 bases fit TRBD1. V lost 3 bases to trimming and J lost 1 base; unmatched junction nucleotides: 8. Per germline, CDR1 SGHAT and CDR2 FQNNGV. The CDR3 extends over 17 amino acids. The CDR3 reads CASSFGMGQASGNTIYF. For the CDR3, the DNA is TGTGCCAGCAGCTTCGGGATGGGACAGGCATCTGGAAACACCATATATTTT.

This clonotype was counted only a few times. This chain links TRBV28 with TRBJ2-4, with TRBD1 matching 11 bases. V shed 2 bases and J 3 bases; nucleotides not matched to a gene: 3. The CDR3 runs 16 residues. Germline V lookup: CDR1 MDHEN, CDR2 SYDVKM. CDR3 protein: CASSLGGTGGKNIQYF. The CDR3 nucleotides are TGTGCCAGCAGTTTAGGGGGGACAGGGGGCAAAAACATTCAGTACTTC.

The table lists this clonotype with a few counts. This chain links TRBV11-1 with TRBJ2-1; D is unclear. The V and J ends lost 2 bases and 3 bases respectively, with 11 bases between them. The germline CDR1 and CDR2 sequences are SGHAT and FQDESV (reference sequence). This CDR3 contains 15 residues. For the CDR3, the DNA is TGTGCCAGCAGCTTAAGGGCTGCCGGCTACAATGAGCAGTTCTTC. Protein product: CASSLRAAGYNEQFF.

The table lists this clonotype with many counts. The rearrangement joins TRBV6-1 to TRBJ1-5; D call uncertain. In germline, CDR1 is MNHNS, CDR2 SASEGT. V was clipped by 3 bases and J by 2 bases, with 14 bases between them. The length of the CDR3 is 16 residues. The CDR3 DNA reads as TGTGCCAGCAGTGAGTCGGAAGAGAGGGGCAATCAGCCCCAGCATTTT. Its protein product is CASSESEERGNQPQHF.

In its sample, this clonotype was seen many times. The gene calls are TRBV10-3 and TRBJ2-2, with 8 bases that match TRBD1. CDR1 and CDR2 (germline): ENHRY, SYGVKD. V was clipped by 6 bases and J by 5 bases; unmatched bases: 8. The length of the CDR3 is 15 residues. The CDR3 bases are TGTGCCATCAGCAGGGACAGGTCGGGGACCGGGGAGCTGTTTTTT. Its protein product is CAISRDRSGTGELFF.

This clonotype has ten or more counts. The chain joins TRBV20-1 to TRBJ2-7, with TRBD1 matching over 7 bases. Trimming took 6 bases from V and 3 from J; bases not matched to a gene: 8. CDR1 is DFQATT and CDR2 is SNEGSKA in the germline V gene (reference sequence). This CDR3 spans 13 amino acids. CDR3 nucleotide sequence: TGCAGTGCCCCCCCGGGACAGCACTACGAGCAGTACTTC. Amino acid sequence: CSAPPGQHYEQYF.

This clonotype was counted only a few times. The J gene is TRBJ2-6, the V gene TRBV5-1; D remains unclear. Germline values: CDR1 SGHRS, CDR2 YFSETQ. V lost 0 bases and J lost 0, with 4 bases in between. The CDR3 runs 15 residues. The CDR3: CASSLANSGANVLTF. CDR3 in DNA: TGCGCCAGCAGCTTGGCAAACTCTGGGGCCAACGTCCTGACTTTC.

V is TRBV15 and J is TRBJ2-7; 15 positions match TRBD2. The junction had 9 bases not matched to a gene; V was cut back by 3 bases and J by 6 bases. CDR3 length: 17 amino acids. The germline CDR1 and CDR2 sequences are LNHNV and YYDKDF (reference sequence). CDR3 sequence reads: CATSRGGLAGGLIEQYF. The CDR3 nucleotides read TGTGCCACCAGCAGGGGTGGACTAGCGGGAGGGCTGATCGAGCAGTACTTC.

This clonotype has a handful of counts. The rearrangement joins TRBV27 to TRBJ2-2; D is unresolved. The CDR3 runs 13 residues. The V end was cut by 7 bases, the J end by 4 bases, with 10 bases between. Germline loops: CDR1 MNHEY, CDR2 SMNVEV (reference sequence). CDR3 nucleotides: TGTGCCAGCATCAAAAGGTCCACCGGGGAGCTGTTTTTT. Residues: CASIKRSTGELFF.

A few counts support this clonotype. This chain links TRBV19 with TRBJ2-7; 15 bases match TRBD2. The CDR3 is made up of 15 amino acids. Germline lookup yields CDR1 LNHDA and CDR2 SQIVND (reference sequence). V shed 7 bases and J 5 bases; nucleotides not matched to a gene: 6. The DNA of the CDR3 is TGTGCCAGTACCGGACTAGCGGGGGGGGACGACGAGCAGTACTTC. Its translation: CASTGLAGGDDEQYF.

This clonotype showed up just a few times. The V and J genes are TRBV6-1 and TRBJ1-1, with D unclear. This CDR3 is built from 14 residues. V dropped 8 bases and J dropped 1 base, with 14 bases sitting between them. From germline, CDR1 is MNHNS and CDR2 SASEGT. The CDR3 nucleotides read TGTGCCAGCTTTCCGATGGCCACGAACACTGAAGCTTTCTTT. It specifies CASFPMATNTEAFF.

This clonotype showed up many times. CDR3 bases: TGCAGTGCTATAGAAGTCGGGACTGATGGGACCCAGTACTTC. This codes for CSAIEVGTDGTQYF. V usage is TRBV20-1 and J usage is TRBJ2-5; D is possibly TRBD2 (6 bases). The CDR3 loop spans 14 amino acids. Germline CDR1 and CDR2: DFQATT and SNEGSKA (reference sequence). V dropped 4 bases and J dropped 7 bases, with 19 bases sitting between them.

This clonotype was found many times. The J gene is TRBJ1-6, the V gene TRBV20-1; 9 positions agree with TRBD1. CDR1 is DFQATT, CDR2 SNEGSKA, per germline (reference sequence). The V gene end was trimmed by 4 bases and the J gene end by 5 bases; junction bases not matched to a gene: 3. The CDR3 contains 14 residues. CDR3 coding DNA: TGCAGTGCTAACGGACAGGGGAATAATTCACCCCTCCACTTT. Translated: CSANGQGNNSPLHF.

This clonotype was counted many times. This chain uses TRBV28 with TRBJ1-5, with D unresolved. The V gene lost 2 bases and the J gene lost 4 bases, with 3 bases spanning the gap. The CDR3 is 12 residues long. From germline, CDR1 is MDHEN and CDR2 SYDVKM. The CDR3, as DNA: TGTGCCAGCAGTTTAGTTAATCAGCCCCAGCATTTT. This gives the protein CASSLVNQPQHF.

This clonotype was counted ten times or more. This chain links TRBV3-1 with TRBJ1-1; D call uncertain. The germline V gene encodes CDR1 LGHDT and CDR2 YNNKEL (reference sequence). V shed 4 bases and J shed 5 bases, with 11 bases lying between them. This CDR3 spans 13 amino acids. CDR3 nucleotides: TGTGCCAGCAGCCCGACCACGGGAACTGAAGCTTTCTTT. As protein: CASSPTTGTEAFF.